This T cell receptor beta chain was profiled in a study of CD8 T cell repertoires and HIV-1 epitope variants. Whole-study context: Twenty-five autologous and known Gag and Nef epitope variant peptides each stimulated T cells separately. Enriched T cells were co-cultured with equal numbers of autologous T cell-negative antigen-presenting cells. Cultures ran around ten days, with IL-2, IL-7 and IL-15 added on days 3 and 7.

Germline values: CDR1 MRHNA, CDR2 SNTAGT. There are 13 residues in the CDR3. Trimming took off 2 bases at V and 4 bases at J, with 8 bases between the two ends. Measured with immunoSEQ multiplex PCR; TCRdb has only the in-frame clones, and not every one. Among around 5,200 clones, 65% to 80% were seen once, and the ten largest hold approximately 40%. As to this clone: The antigen is not known.

This clonotype was obtained from a male donor with HIV. Material: cultured CD8+ T cells derived from PBMCs. This chain joins TRBV6-4 and TRBJ1-1, with a tentative D call TRBD1 (5 bases). The CDR3 region has the DNA TGTGCCAGCAGTGACACAGGTTCCACTGAAGCTTTCTTT. Encoded protein: CASSDTGSTEAFF.